This T cell receptor (beta chain) was sequenced during a study of tumor and adjacent non-tumor tissue in lung cancer. Study-level background: Each sample yielded 4 million to 4.5 million productive TCRbeta reads on average. Study-wide results and caveats: Patients with more diverse tumor TCRs had worse survival. Compared with tumor, normal lung showed significantly lower TCR diversity.

CDR3 length equals 14 residues. The germline CDR1 and CDR2 sequences are SGHRS and YFSETQ. The library came from three nested PCR rounds adapted from ARM-PCR protocols. Each CDR3 protein is one row after TCRdb ran MiXCR on the multiplex PCR reads. The sample has about 75,000 distinct CDR3 sequences, roughly 80% seen once. This sample's RNA came from whole unsorted tissue. As concerns this clonotype: Its target is unknown. A junction end diverges from the germline sequence, so it may reflect a read error.

V and J are TRBV5-1 and TRBJ1-6; the D is unclear. This TCR derives from a woman between 50 and 59 years old with non-small cell lung cancer. Sequencing input: lung tumor tissue. CDR3 in DNA: TGCGCCAGCAGCCCCGTGACGGCCGCTTCATCCCTCCACTTT. It encodes CASSPVTAASSLHF.